This TCR beta chain was sequenced for a study of Ad26.COV2.S vaccination and SARS-CoV-2 variants. Looking at the study overall: Ad26.COV2.S was injected intramuscularly once or twice, 56 days apart.

There are a few counts of this clone. What it binds is not known. Per germline, CDR1 ENHRY and CDR2 SYGVKD. V gave up 10 bases and J gave up 0 bases; unmatched junction bases: 6. CDR3 length equals 14 residues. This sample's treatment: about 20 received Ad26.COV2.S at low or high dose, single or two shots; roughly five received placebo; per-sample allocation not given. On day 63 after the first injection, vaccine and placebo recipients gave samples. Assay used: immunoSEQ multiplex PCR; TCRdb lists only in-frame clones, some missing. The sample contains about 410,000 clones, around nine tenths of which appear only once. Study-wide findings and caveats: Breadth and depth estimates from TCRs may understate total T cell responses.

The chain has TRBV10-3 and TRBJ1-3, with 7 nucleotides matching TRBD1. The clonotype was recovered from a person aged 18-65 years who received the Ad26.COV2.S COVID-19 vaccine or a placebo. Sequences were derived from peripheral blood, sampled in a trial of Ad26.COV2.S vaccine versus placebo. CDR3 sequence (DNA): TGTGCCACCTCGGGACAGCGCTCTGGAAACACCATATATTTT. The encoded protein is CATSGQRSGNTIYF.